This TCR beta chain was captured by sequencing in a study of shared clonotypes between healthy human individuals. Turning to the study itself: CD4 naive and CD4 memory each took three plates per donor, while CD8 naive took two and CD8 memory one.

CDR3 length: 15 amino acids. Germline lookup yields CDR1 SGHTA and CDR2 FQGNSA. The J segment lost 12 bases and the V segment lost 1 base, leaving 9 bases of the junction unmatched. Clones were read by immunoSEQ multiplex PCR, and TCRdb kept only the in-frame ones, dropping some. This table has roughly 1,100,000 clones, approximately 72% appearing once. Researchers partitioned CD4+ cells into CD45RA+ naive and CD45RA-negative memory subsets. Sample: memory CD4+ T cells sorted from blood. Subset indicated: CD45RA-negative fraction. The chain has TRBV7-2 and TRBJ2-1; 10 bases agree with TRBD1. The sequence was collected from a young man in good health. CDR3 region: CASSLDPGQGWRQFF. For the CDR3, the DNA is TGTGCCAGCAGCTTAGATCCGGGACAGGGGTGGCGGCAGTTCTTC. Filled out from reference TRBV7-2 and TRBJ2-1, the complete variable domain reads GAGVSQSPSNKVTEKGKDVELRCDPISGHTALYWYRQSLGQGLEFLIYFQGNSAPDKSGLPSDRFSAERTGGSVSTLTIQRTQQEDSAVYLCASSLDPGQGWRQFFGPGTRLTVL.